The T cell receptor beta chain under discussion was sequenced for a study of blood T cell repertoires in COVID-19. As for the study in general: The cDNA or gDNA used as material had been derived from T cells, B-cell-depleted T cells, or PBMCs.

Sequenced by immunoSEQ multiplex PCR; TCRdb stores in-frame clones only, minus some. This sample carries under 30,000 clones, approximately 94% of them seen once, and the ten largest clones take around 4%. Per germline, CDR1 LGHDT and CDR2 YNNKEL (reference sequence). This CDR3 comprises 16 residues. Trimming removed 4 bases from V and 6 bases from J; junction bases left unmatched: 12. The sequence was collected from a woman aged 45-60 years with active COVID-19. The V and J genes are TRBV3-1 (or the pseudogene TRBV3-2) and TRBJ1-2; 9 nucleotides align to TRBD1. Sequenced: peripheral blood. CDR3 sequence: CASSPLSGTGRNGYTF. In nucleotides, the CDR3 is TGTGCCAGCAGCCCGTTATCCGGGACAGGGCGGAATGGCTACACCTTC.